The present entry profiles one T cell receptor beta chain with its context. This CDR3 is also generated by other DNA sequences in the sample. Each donor was a Caucasian adult residing in Nashville, Tennessee. The data were obtained in a study of shared clonotypes between healthy human individuals. Only in-frame clones appear in the TCRdb table, and some are missing; sequencing was by immunoSEQ multiplex PCR. This sample has 2 million to 2.5 million clones, with under 95% found just once. CDR1 is ENHRY, CDR2 SYGVKD, per germline. The CDR3 consists of 14 residues. V lost 0 bases to trimming and J lost 5 bases, with 9 bases between them.

The chain carries TRBV10-3 and TRBJ2-3; tentative D call: TRBD2 (5 bases). This receptor was taken from a man younger than 35 in good health. Some clones in this sample may be carry-over from other donors' samples. The material sequenced was naive CD4+ T cells from PBMCs. Described subset: CD45RA+ positively selected. CDR3 loop: CAISESLAGDTQYF. For the CDR3, the DNA is TGTGCCATCAGTGAGTCGCTAGCCGGAGATACGCAGTATTTT.